This TCR beta chain was captured in a study of early T cells in non-severe SARS-CoV-2 infection. Study as a whole: Sequenced bulk RNA came from whole blood that was unsorted, and chains were unpaired.

Regarding the study as a whole: VDJdb matching favored anti-spike CD8 responses, missing private and CD4 specificities.

The V gene lost 0 bases and the J gene lost 3 bases, with 6 bases spanning the gap. CDR1 MNHEY and CDR2 SMNVEV come from the germline V gene (reference sequence). The CDR3 has 13 amino acids. This clonotype was found a few times. What it recognizes is unknown. The protocol attached unique molecular identifiers to individual cDNA molecules. TCRdb used MiXCR to reprocess the 5' RACE reads, holding one entry per CDR3 protein. This table has more than 65,000 distinct CDR3 sequences, over 10% appearing once. The specimen sequenced was whole blood. The TCR originated in an adult who was a healthcare worker with PCR-confirmed SARS-CoV-2 infection or an uninfected control (not recorded which). The V and J genes are TRBV27 and TRBJ2-7; D perhaps matches TRBD2 (6 bases). The CDR3 loop reads CASSLSEGYEQYF. The CDR3 DNA sequence: TGTGCCAGCAGTTTATCGGAGGGCTACGAGCAGTACTTC.